Below are 30 T cell receptor beta chains sequenced from a single sample in a study of cytomegalovirus exposure and HLA in healthy donors. The method was immunoSEQ multiplex PCR; TCRdb's version includes in-frame clones alone and lacks a portion of them. This sample carries about 280,000 clones, approximately 87% of them seen once, and the ten largest clones take about 0.85%. Sequenced input: PBMCs. Source of these receptors: a woman aged 18-29 years in good health and CMV-seronegative.

This chain joins TRBV11-2 and TRBJ2-2; 8 bases line up with TRBD2. This CDR3 is 17 amino acids long. Looked up from germline, CDR1 is SGHAT and CDR2 is FQNNGV. The ends lost 5 bases at V and 5 bases at J; junction bases unmatched: 13. The CDR3 bases are TGTGCCAGCAGCCCTATACGGGGGGGGGCGGTTACCGGGGAGCTGTTTTTT. This encodes CASSPIRGGAVTGELFF.

This rearrangement joins TRBV2 to TRBJ1-1; D might be TRBD1 (5 bases). Deletions cut 1 base from V and 10 bases from J, with 13 bases between. The CDR3 extends over 13 amino acids. Per germline, CDR1 SNHLY and CDR2 FYNNEI. CDR3 region: CASSEEGLLGAFF. The CDR3 DNA sequence: TGTGCCAGCAGTGAAGAGGGACTCCTCGGAGCTTTCTTT.

This rearrangement joins TRBV6-5 to TRBJ1-1; D ambiguous. The CDR3 covers 15 residues. V was shortened by 2 bases and J by 0 bases, with 10 bases between the two germline ends. Per the germline V gene, CDR1 is MNHEY and CDR2 is SVGAGI. In DNA form, the CDR3 reads TGTGCCAGCAGTTACAATACGGGAATGAACACTGAAGCTTTCTTT. This sequence encodes CASSYNTGMNTEAFF.

The chain is built from TRBV28 and TRBJ2-2; 9 positions match TRBD2. Germline lookup yields CDR1 MDHEN and CDR2 SYDVKM. The CDR3 consists of 16 residues. Germline trimming cut 3 bases from V and 8 bases from J; bases unmatched to any gene: 10. CDR3 region: CASSFSGPSGTGELFF. The CDR3 DNA sequence: TGTGCCAGCAGTTTCTCAGGGCCTAGCGGGACGGGGGAGCTGTTTTTT.

The V call is TRBV4-1, the J call TRBJ2-7; 8 positions match TRBD2. CDR3 length: 16 amino acids. Germline CDR1 reads MGHRA; CDR2 reads YSYEKL. V trimming: 4 bases; J trimming: 2 bases; junction bases outside the gene matches: 10. The CDR3 DNA reads as TGCGCCAGCAGCCCGTCAGCGGGAGTGTACGCCTACGAGCAGTACTTC. Translation gives CASSPSAGVYAYEQYF.

This chain links TRBV27 with TRBJ1-2; D is ambiguous. Germline CDR1 is MNHEY and CDR2 is SMNVEV (reference sequence). There are 14 residues in the CDR3. V gave up 4 bases and J gave up 2 bases, with 11 bases separating them. CDR3 protein: CASSSRSGNYGYTF. The CDR3 DNA is TGTGCCAGCAGTTCCCGGAGTGGGAACTATGGCTACACCTTC.

This chain connects TRBV10-1 to TRBJ1-1; 8 bases line up with TRBD1. The CDR3 loop spans 17 amino acids. Germline assignment: CDR1 WNHNN and CDR2 SYGVQD (reference sequence). Unmatched junction bases numbered 8, after V lost 0 bases and J lost 2 bases. CDR3 bases: TGCGCCAGCAGTGAGTCCCGGACAGGGATACTCAACACTGAAGCTTTCTTT. This codes for CASSESRTGILNTEAFF.

The V gene is TRBV5-1, the J gene TRBJ1-1, with TRBD1 matching over 11 bases. Germline V gene lookup returns CDR1 SGHRS and CDR2 YFSETQ. This CDR3 spans 16 amino acids. J gave up 5 bases and V 4 bases, and 10 bases lay outside the gene matches. CDR3: CASSQGQGVLGTEAFF. The CDR3 nucleotides read TGCGCCAGCAGCCAGGGACAGGGGGTCCTCGGTACTGAAGCTTTCTTT.

The chain uses TRBV5-6 and TRBJ1-4; D is unclear. The CDR3 has 14 amino acids. CDR1 is SGHDT and CDR2 is YYEEEE in the germline V gene. V lost 0 bases and J 8 bases, leaving 11 bases between the germline ends. CDR3: CASSLVAGGEKLFF. The CDR3 coding sequence is TGTGCCAGCAGCTTGGTCGCGGGAGGAGAAAAACTGTTTTTT. Looking up the rest from reference TRBV5-6 and TRBJ1-4 gives the full variable domain: DAGVTQSPTHLIKTRGQQVTLRCSPKSGHDTVSWYQQALGQGPQFIFQYYEEEERQRGNFPDRFSGHQFPNYSSELNVNALLLGDSALYLCASSLVAGGEKLFFGSGTQLSVL.

The genes are TRBV27 and TRBJ1-1; possible D gene TRBD1, 5 bases. V was cut by 4 bases and J by 0 bases, with 6 bases left in between. Germline lookup yields CDR1 MNHEY and CDR2 SMNVEV (reference sequence). The CDR3 is 13 amino acids. DNA of the CDR3: TGTGCCAGCAGTTCCAGGGTGAACACTGAAGCTTTCTTT. Amino acid sequence: CASSSRVNTEAFF.

CDR3 in DNA: TGTGCCAGCAGCCCGAGAGGGGCGGGAGGAATTAGCACAGATACGCAGTATTTT. Translating it yields CASSPRGAGGISTDTQYF. The chain is built from TRBV14 and TRBJ2-3, with 8 bases lining up with TRBD2. The junction had 12 bases not matched to a gene; V was cut back by 4 bases and J by 0 bases. The germline V gene encodes CDR1 SGHDN and CDR2 FVKESK. CDR3 length equals 18 residues.

This clone occurred once. The rearrangement links TRBV5-1 to TRBJ1-2; a possible D gene is TRBD1 (6 bases). There are 16 residues in the CDR3. Germline CDR1 is SGHRS and CDR2 is YFSETQ. Between the trimmed V and J ends, which lost 0 bases and 3 bases, there was a span of 15 bases. CDR3 in DNA: TGCGCCAGCAGCTTGGAACTCAGGGGCCCCTACTATGGCTACACCTTC. Translation gives CASSLELRGPYYGYTF.

This sequence joins TRBV28 and TRBJ1-6, with 8 bases lining up with TRBD1. With V trimmed by 4 bases and J by 7 bases, 15 bases remained unmatched. This CDR3 spans 18 amino acids. Looked up from germline, CDR1 is MDHEN and CDR2 is SYDVKM. CDR3 nucleotides: TGTGCCAGCAGTTCCTTTACATTCGGGACAGGTTCAAATTCACCCCTCCACTTT. This gives the protein CASSSFTFGTGSNSPLHF.

This clone was counted between two and nine times. The chain joins TRBV5-1 to TRBJ2-7, with D perhaps TRBD1 (6 bases). CDR1 and CDR2 (germline): SGHRS, YFSETQ. The CDR3 totals 14 residues. Trimming removed 2 bases from V and 1 base from J, with 10 bases in between. The CDR3 here is CASSFTGQSYEQYF. The CDR3 DNA reads as TGCGCCAGCAGCTTCACCGGACAGTCCTACGAGCAGTACTTC.

This rearrangement joins TRBV7-2 to TRBJ2-5; 7 positions match TRBD2. The CDR3 has 11 amino acids. The V and J ends lost 4 bases and 7 bases, in that order; junction bases with no gene match: 0. Germline loops: CDR1 SGHTA, CDR2 FQGNSA. CDR3: CASSSGGTQYF. CDR3 coding DNA: TGTGCCAGCAGCTCGGGGGGGACCCAGTACTTC. Supplemented by reference TRBV7-2 and TRBJ2-5, the full variable domain reads GAGVSQSPSNKVTEKGKDVELRCDPISGHTALYWYRQSLGQGLEFLIYFQGNSAPDKSGLPSDRFSAERTGGSVSTLTIQRTQQEDSAVYLCASSSGGTQYFGPGTRLLVL.

The chain has TRBV6-1 and TRBJ1-1; TRBD1 matches 8 bases. CDR1 is MNHNS, CDR2 SASEGT, per germline. The trim removed 2 bases at V and 6 bases at J, leaving 5 bases unmatched. The CDR3 consists of 14 residues. The CDR3 region is CASSELGQGSEAFF. The CDR3 DNA reads as TGTGCCAGCAGTGAACTCGGACAGGGCTCTGAAGCTTTCTTT.

The CDR3 loop reads CASSFDRGDEQYF. The CDR3 nucleotides read TGTGCCAGCAGCTTCGACAGGGGCGACGAGCAGTACTTC. This chain connects TRBV7-3 to TRBJ2-7, with 8 nucleotides matching TRBD1. CDR1 is SGHTA, CDR2 FQGTGA, per germline. J gave up 5 bases and V 3 bases, and 3 bases lay outside the gene matches. The length of the CDR3 is 13 residues.

The rearrangement joins TRBV7-2 to TRBJ2-2, with TRBD1 matching 8 bases. This CDR3 region has 18 residues. V lost 1 base, J lost 0 bases, and 7 bases stayed unmatched. Germline CDR1 reads SGHTA; CDR2 reads FQGNSA. CDR3 DNA sequence: TGTGCCAGCAGCTTAGAGCAGGGGGCGCGGTCGAACACCGGGGAGCTGTTTTTT. Amino acid sequence: CASSLEQGARSNTGELFF.

The chain combines TRBV25-1 with TRBJ1-1, with 7 bases lining up with TRBD1. Unmatched junction bases numbered 5, after V lost 6 bases and J lost 1 base. CDR1 and CDR2 from the germline V gene are MGHDK and SYGVNS. The CDR3 consists of 14 residues. CDR3 loop: CASRTGAWNTEAFF. In DNA form, the CDR3 reads TGTGCCAGCAGAACAGGGGCCTGGAACACTGAAGCTTTCTTT.

This clone was picked up a small number of times. This rearrangement joins TRBV28 to TRBJ2-1, with TRBD2 matching 9 bases. V lost 3 bases, J lost 3 bases, and 3 bases stayed unmatched. Per the germline V gene, CDR1 is MDHEN and CDR2 is SYDVKM. This CDR3 region has 15 residues. This CDR3 reads CASSLAGGLYNEQFF. The DNA for the CDR3 is TGTGCCAGCAGTTTGGCGGGAGGGCTCTACAATGAGCAGTTCTTC. The full variable domain, rest sourced from reference TRBV28 and TRBJ2-1, is DVKVTQSSRYLVKRTGEKVFLECVQDMDHENMFWYRQDPGLGLRLIYFSYDVKMKEKGDIPEGYSVSREKKERFSLILESASTNQTSMYLCASSLAGGLYNEQFFGPGTRLTVL.

The chain uses TRBV5-1 and TRBJ2-3; possibly TRBD2 for D (5 bases). The ends were cut back, 4 bases at V and 2 bases at J, with 14 bases in the middle. Looked up from germline, CDR1 is SGHRS and CDR2 is YFSETQ. The CDR3 has 15 amino acids. CDR3 nucleotide sequence: TGCGCCAGCAGCCGGGATGAGACTAACACAGATACGCAGTATTTT. Residues: CASSRDETNTDTQYF.

This clone was counted only a few times. The V gene is TRBV5-1, the J gene TRBJ1-2; no clear D gene. CDR1 is SGHRS, CDR2 YFSETQ, per germline. V was pared by 5 bases and J by 2 bases, with 7 bases between. The CDR3 extends over 12 amino acids. CDR3 amino acids: CASSTENYGYTF. The CDR3 DNA reads as TGCGCCAGCAGTACCGAGAACTATGGCTACACCTTC.

In this sample, this clone turned up a few times. This rearrangement joins TRBV27 to TRBJ1-2, with D perhaps TRBD1 (5 bases). The CDR3 spans 14 residues. V lost 6 bases, J lost 0 bases, and 11 bases lay in between. Germline V gives CDR1 MNHEY, CDR2 SMNVEV (reference sequence). The DNA for the CDR3 is TGTGCCAGCAGCCCGGGAGGGGCTAACTATGGCTACACCTTC. Its translation: CASSPGGANYGYTF.

The chain has TRBV27 and TRBJ2-7, with D maybe TRBD2 (6 bases). Germline V lookup: CDR1 MNHEY, CDR2 SMNVEV (reference sequence). V was shortened by 3 bases and J by 3 bases, with 15 bases between the two germline ends. The CDR3 consists of 15 residues. The CDR3 sequence is CASSFRLAPYYEQYF. The CDR3 DNA sequence: TGTGCCAGCAGTTTCAGGCTAGCGCCCTACTACGAGCAGTACTTC.

As for this clone: Other DNA variants within this sample encode the same CDR3. The chain is built from TRBV5-1 and TRBJ2-5; 7 nucleotides align to TRBD2. Losses at the gene ends were 4 bases for V and 2 bases for J; bases not matched to a gene: 5. The CDR3 has 14 amino acids. Germline V lookup: CDR1 SGHRS, CDR2 YFSETQ. CDR3 nucleotide sequence: TGCGCCAGCAGCCGGCAGGGACTACAAGAGACCCAGTACTTC. Translated, it gives CASSRQGLQETQYF. Complete variable domain (other parts from reference TRBV5-1 and TRBJ2-5): KAGVTQTPRYLIKTRGQQVTLSCSPISGHRSVSWYQQTPGQGLQFLFEYFSETQRNKGNFPGRFSGRQFSNSRSEMNVSTLELGDSALYLCASSRQGLQETQYFGPGTRLLVL.

In this sample, this clone turned up a few times. This chain connects TRBV4-3 to TRBJ1-2, with TRBD1 matching 9 bases. CDR1 LGHNA and CDR2 YSLEER come from the germline V gene. The junction had 5 bases not matched to a gene; V was cut back by 7 bases and J by 2 bases. The CDR3 totals 14 residues. CDR3 nucleotide sequence: TGCGCCAGCAACAGGGACAGGGCAAACTATGGCTACACCTTC. It codes for CASNRDRANYGYTF.

The chain has TRBV9 and TRBJ2-1, with 7 bases lining up with TRBD2. V trimming: 3 bases; J trimming: 1 base; junction bases outside the gene matches: 7. From germline, CDR1 is SGDLS and CDR2 YYNGEE. The CDR3 is 16 amino acids. The CDR3 DNA sequence: TGTGCCAGCAGCGGGAGAGGGAGGGTATCCTACAATGAGCAGTTCTTC. Translation gives CASSGRGRVSYNEQFF.

The CDR3 DNA reads as TGTGCCAGTAGTATTTGGCAGGGACTAGCGGCCTACAATGAGCAGTTCTTC. This codes for CASSIWQGLAAYNEQFF. The chain recombines TRBV19 with TRBJ2-1, with 11 bases identical to TRBD2. The CDR3 contains 17 residues. Losses at the gene ends were 3 bases for V and 2 bases for J; bases not matched to a gene: 6. Germline assignment: CDR1 LNHDA and CDR2 SQIVND (reference sequence).

The chain combines TRBV29-1 with TRBJ2-2, with a tentative D call TRBD2 (6 bases). This CDR3 region has 13 residues. Deletions cut 7 bases from V and 1 base from J, with 10 bases between. Germline values: CDR1 SQVTM, CDR2 ANQGSEA. CDR3: CSAGEENTGELFF. For the CDR3, the DNA is TGCAGCGCGGGGGAAGAGAACACCGGGGAGCTGTTTTTT.

The V and J genes are TRBV19 and TRBJ2-7; weak D call: TRBD1 (6 bases). Looked up from germline, CDR1 is LNHDA and CDR2 is SQIVND (reference sequence). V was shortened by 4 bases and J by 4 bases, with 14 bases between the two germline ends. The CDR3 covers 14 residues. CDR3 region: CASSTGTNRYEQYF. CDR3 DNA: TGTGCCAGTAGTACCGGGACAAACCGTTACGAGCAGTACTTC.